The following is a TCR beta chain sequence with its context. Its antigen is still unknown. No base quality values were provided; no much bigger clone lies one nucleotide off. The data derive from a study of T cell clones after liver transplantation (dated by TCRdb to between 2019 and 2020). Background for the entire study: The samples were obtained from ITN030ST, a randomized trial that attempted immunosuppression withdrawal within 2 years after liver transplantation. No induction therapy was given to the subjects, and standard immunosuppression was administered until randomization at 12-24 months post-transplant. Of the eight recipients, a few were HCV-positive, while the remaining recipients had been transplanted for non-autoimmune, non-viral indications. Blood samples were collected pre-transplant, pre-randomization before withdrawal, and post-randomization after either full withdrawal or failed withdrawal. Tolerance was defined as complete immunosuppression withdrawal for at least one year with no rise in liver enzymes beyond twice the upper limit of normal. The study cohort included 8 liver transplant recipients, of whom 3 were classified as tolerant and 5 as non-tolerant. As an antigen-independent comparator for the donor-reactive sequences, third party-reactive TCRbeta sequences from pre-transplant MLRs were identified as well. After a pre-transplant mixed lymphocyte reaction, TCRbeta sequencing was used to pinpoint donor-reactive T cell clones, which were subsequently tracked in post-transplant blood. Study-wide findings and limitations: Low numbers of available donor cells limited the measurable donor-reactive repertoire in two subjects. Since no allograft tissue specimens were available, donor-reactive T cells may have migrated into the graft instead of being deleted. Conclusions were preliminary, limited by small, heterogeneous patient numbers and non-standardized post-transplant time points. When repertoire turnover was accounted for, significantly reduced detection of donor-reactive sequences was found in 7 of 8 subjects for CD4 and in 8 of 8 subjects for CD8. In most of the 8 subjects, regardless of tolerance or HCV status, circulating donor-reactive CD4 TCRbeta sequences dropped significantly post-transplant. Donor-reactive sequences decreased more than third party-reactive sequences, which suggests partial antigen-specific deletion that was not related to withdrawal success.

Sample time point, as interpreted from the label and publication: pre-transplant. Unstimulated PBMCs, after thawing, were stained for CD3, CD4 and CD8 and then FACS-sorted into CD3+CD4+ and CD3+CD8+ populations. Each of the 8 studied subjects was randomized to immunosuppression withdrawal. The Qiagen DNeasy Blood and Tissue Kit was used for isolation of genomic DNA. The CDR3 covers 15 residues, taking in both the cysteine and the phenylalanine. Only CDR3 DNA is held: 45 bases, read in frame from base 1. Via the germline V gene, CDR1 is MNHNS and CDR2 SASEGT. The germline V end is reduced by 2 bases and the J end by 5 bases; junction bases left unmatched: 6. Using immunoSEQ, frozen genomic DNA was subjected to high-throughput TCRbeta CDR3 sequencing, a process that included PCR amplification, mapping, bias correction and internal controls. Per the original workflow: Only productive rearrangements were retained, and each unique TCRbeta sequence was defined by its CDR3 nucleotide sequence together with its V and J gene. Donor-reactive sequences required at least 5-fold expansion in CFSE-low cells versus unstimulated pre-transplant cells and at least 0.01% frequency. Minimum frequency thresholds were set for each subject on the basis of the unstimulated sample with the lowest template count, so that a detection power of at least 90% was ensured. Jensen-Shannon divergence between the top 1000 TCRbeta sequences post-transplant and pre-transplant was used to measure repertoire turnover. Changes in detection of donor-reactive sequences were tested with two-sided Fisher's exact tests. TCRdb mirrors the immuneACCESS table, restricted to in-frame sequences. Some clones are absent from its copies; in checked studies, under half trace to an unresolved V gene, and the reason for the others is unknown. That table gives V, J and clone size, and the DNA gave D and trimming. Across this sample there are 68,000 or so clones, with 75% to 85% seen only once. Clones ranked in the top ten supply roughly 0.54% of the sample.

The sequence joins TRBV6-1 to TRBJ1-5; 7 of the junction bases match TRBD1. This receptor was identified in a human donor who received a liver transplant. The input for sequencing was CD4+ T cells from blood, taken before liver transplant. The CDR3 in this case is CASSESRQGDQPQHF. The DNA reads as follows: TGTGCCAGCAGTGAATCTCGGCAGGGGGATCAGCCCCAGCATTTT.